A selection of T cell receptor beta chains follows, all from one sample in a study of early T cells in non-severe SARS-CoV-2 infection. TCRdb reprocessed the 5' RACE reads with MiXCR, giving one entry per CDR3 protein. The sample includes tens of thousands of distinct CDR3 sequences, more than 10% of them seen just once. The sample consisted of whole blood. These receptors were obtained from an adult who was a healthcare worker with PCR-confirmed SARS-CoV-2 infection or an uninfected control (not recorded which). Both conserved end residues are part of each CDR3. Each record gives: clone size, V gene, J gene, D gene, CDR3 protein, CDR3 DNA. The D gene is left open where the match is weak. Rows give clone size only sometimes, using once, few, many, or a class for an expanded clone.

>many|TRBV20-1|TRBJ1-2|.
CSARDWNRVDYGYTF
TGCAGTGCTAGAGATTGGAACAGGGTGGACTATGGCTACACCTTC
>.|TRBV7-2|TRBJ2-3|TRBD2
CAGRSGLADESTDTQYF
TGTGCCGGCAGGTCGGGACTAGCGGATGAAAGCACAGATACGCAGTATTTT
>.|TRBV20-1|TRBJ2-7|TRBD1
CSARQGASYEQYF
TGCAGTGCTAGACAGGGGGCGTCCTACGAGCAGTACTTC
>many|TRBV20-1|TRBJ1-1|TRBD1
CSASLDRDTEAFF
TGCAGTGCTAGCCTCGACAGGGACACTGAAGCTTTCTTT
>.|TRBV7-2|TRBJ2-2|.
CASSSGRLGGELFF
TGTGCCAGCAGCTCCGGACGGCTCGGCGGGGAGCTGTTTTTT
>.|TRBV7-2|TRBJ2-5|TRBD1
CASSQDRDFQETQYF
TGTGCCAGCAGCCAGGACAGGGATTTCCAAGAGACCCAGTACTTC
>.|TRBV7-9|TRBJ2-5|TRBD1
CASSEGAQGTQYF
TGTGCCAGCAGCGAGGGGGCCCAGGGGACCCAGTACTTC
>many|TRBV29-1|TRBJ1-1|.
CSALISAKAFF
TGCAGCGCCTTGATCTCCGCCAAAGCTTTCTTT
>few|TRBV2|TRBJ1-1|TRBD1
CAIQDRENTEAFF
TGTGCCATCCAGGACAGGGAGAACACTGAAGCTTTCTTT
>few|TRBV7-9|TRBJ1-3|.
CASSDQDLGNTIYF
TGTGCCAGCAGCGATCAGGACCTTGGAAACACCATATATTTT
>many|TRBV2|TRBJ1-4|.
CASSEDKGSEKLFF
TGTGCCAGCAGTGAAGACAAGGGATCCGAAAAACTGTTTTTT
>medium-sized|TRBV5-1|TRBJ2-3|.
CASSSRDSLERDTQYF
TGCGCCAGCAGCTCCCGGGACTCCCTCGAGAGAGATACGCAGTATTTT
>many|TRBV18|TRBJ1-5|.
CASSQGKASNQPQHF
TGTGCCAGCTCACAGGGGAAGGCTAGCAATCAGCCCCAGCATTTT
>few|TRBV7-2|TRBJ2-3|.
CASSLGSRQTTDTQYF
TGTGCCAGCAGCCTAGGGAGTCGACAGACCACAGATACGCAGTATTTT
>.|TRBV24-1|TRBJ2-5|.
CATSEADGQETQYF
TGTGCCACCAGTGAAGCGGACGGACAAGAGACCCAGTACTTC
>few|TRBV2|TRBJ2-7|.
CASSEVSYEQYF
TGTGCCAGCAGTGAAGTCAGCTACGAGCAGTACTTC
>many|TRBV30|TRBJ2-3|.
CAWTLATDTQYF
TGTGCCTGGACCCTAGCAACCGATACGCAGTATTTT
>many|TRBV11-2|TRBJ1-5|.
CASSLESHQPQHF
TGTGCCAGCAGCTTAGAGTCCCATCAGCCCCAGCATTTT
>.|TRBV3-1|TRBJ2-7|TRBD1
CATGQAPSYEQYF
TGTGCCACCGGACAGGCTCCGTCCTACGAGCAGTACTTC
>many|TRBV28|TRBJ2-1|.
CASSSYRGGIYNEQFF
TGTGCCAGCAGTTCTTACAGGGGAGGCATTTACAATGAGCAGTTCTTC
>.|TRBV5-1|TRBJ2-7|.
CASSLGGSRAYEQYF
TGCGCCAGCAGCTTGGGGGGGTCCCGGGCCTACGAGCAGTACTTC
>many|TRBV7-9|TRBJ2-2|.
CASSFLEGQNTGELFF
TGTGCCAGCAGCTTCCTAGAGGGACAAAACACCGGGGAGCTGTTTTTT
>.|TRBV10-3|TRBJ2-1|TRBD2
CAISVEGLSRPSGRGGYNEQFF
TGTGCCATCAGTGTCGAAGGGCTGTCTAGACCTAGCGGGAGAGGGGGGTACAATGAGCAGTTCTTC
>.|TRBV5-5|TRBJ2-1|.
CASSSVSDEQFF
TGTGCCAGCAGCTCCGTGAGCGATGAGCAGTTCTTC
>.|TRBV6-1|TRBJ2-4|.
CASTRGGASIQYF
TGTGCCAGCACCAGAGGTGGGGCGAGCATTCAGTACTTC
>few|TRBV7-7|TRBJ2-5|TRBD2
CASSLIGGGAETQYF
TGTGCTAGCAGCTTAATTGGCGGGGGGGCGGAGACCCAGTACTTC
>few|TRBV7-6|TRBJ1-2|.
CASSPGQNYGYTF
TGTGCCAGCAGCCCCGGACAGAACTATGGCTACACCTTC
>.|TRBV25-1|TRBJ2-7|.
CASSEGTASYEQYF
TGTGCCAGCAGTGAAGGGACGGCTTCCTACGAGCAGTACTTC
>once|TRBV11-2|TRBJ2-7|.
CASSLTSEGEQYF
TGTGCCAGCAGCTTAACCTCAGAGGGCGAGCAGTACTTC
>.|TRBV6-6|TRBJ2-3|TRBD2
CASSQRLATSTDTQYF
TGTGCCAGCAGTCAGAGACTAGCGACTAGCACAGATACGCAGTATTTT
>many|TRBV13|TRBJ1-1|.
CASSAGTQRNTEAFF
TGTGCCAGCAGCGCGGGGACCCAGAGGAACACTGAAGCTTTCTTT
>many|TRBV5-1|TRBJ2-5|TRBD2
CASSLLPSGGIKTQYF
TGCGCCAGCAGCTTGCTGCCTAGCGGGGGGATCAAGACCCAGTACTTC
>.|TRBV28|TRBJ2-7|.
CASKGQIYEQYF
TGTGCCAGCAAAGGACAGATATACGAGCAGTACTTC
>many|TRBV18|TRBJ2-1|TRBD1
CASSPNLDRAAGNEQFF
TGTGCCAGCTCACCAAACCTGGACAGGGCGGCGGGAAATGAGCAGTTCTTC
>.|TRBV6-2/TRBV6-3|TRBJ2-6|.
CASSLRTPSLFSGANVLTF
TGTGCCAGCAGTTTGAGGACACCGAGCTTGTTCTCTGGGGCCAACGTCCTGACTTTC
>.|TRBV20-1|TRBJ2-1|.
CSATTSWGSAYNEQFF
TGCAGTGCGACAACTAGCTGGGGCTCTGCTTACAATGAGCAGTTCTTC
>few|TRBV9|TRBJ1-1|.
CASSVTPFSNTEAFF
TGTGCCAGCAGCGTAACCCCCTTCTCGAACACTGAAGCTTTCTTT
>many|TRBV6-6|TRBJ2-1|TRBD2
CASSYPTGMAGVLDEQFF
TGTGCCAGCAGTTACCCCACCGGTATGGCGGGAGTATTGGATGAGCAGTTCTTC
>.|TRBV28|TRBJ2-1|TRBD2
CASSFGSTSEFNEQFF
TGTGCCAGCAGTTTCGGGTCGACTAGCGAATTCAATGAGCAGTTCTTC
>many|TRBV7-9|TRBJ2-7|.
CASSRLGGYHEQYF
TGTGCCAGCAGCCGACTGGGGGGATACCACGAGCAGTACTTC
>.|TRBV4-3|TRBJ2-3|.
CASSQVPGSGTDTQYF
TGCGCCAGCAGCCAAGTACCGGGAAGCGGCACAGATACGCAGTATTTT
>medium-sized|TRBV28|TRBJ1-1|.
CASSHLPRSTEAFF
TGTGCCAGCAGCCACCTACCCAGGAGCACTGAAGCTTTCTTT
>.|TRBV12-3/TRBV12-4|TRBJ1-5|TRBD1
CASSQGASNQPQHF
TGTGCCAGCAGCCAGGGGGCTAGCAATCAGCCCCAGCATTTT
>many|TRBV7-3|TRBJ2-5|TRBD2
CASSLAAGEVETQYF
TGTGCCAGCAGCCTCGCTGCGGGGGAGGTAGAGACCCAGTACTTC
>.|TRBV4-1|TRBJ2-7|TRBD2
CASSQGQAGWTYEQYF
TGCGCCAGCAGCCAAGGACAAGCGGGATGGACCTACGAGCAGTACTTC